This T cell receptor beta chain was recorded in a study of blood T cell repertoires in COVID-19. For the study at large: Acute and convalescent COVID-19 samples came from the United States, Italy and Spain. Sources were T cells, B-cell-depleted T cells, or PBMCs; the material itself was cDNA or gDNA.

The CDR3 covers 17 residues. Germline assignment: CDR1 SGHRS and CDR2 YFSETQ. After removal of 4 bases from V and 3 bases from J, the junction contained 6 bases not matched to a gene. Original handling: Using reference gene primer amplification, nucleated cell counts were estimated. The assay was immunoSEQ multiplex PCR, and TCRdb's table has in-frame clones only and misses some. D and trimming were read from the DNA, whereas the V and J calls and clone size are those reported in that table. Among 130,000 to 150,000 clones listed, 60% to 80% were seen once. Sequenced sample: peripheral blood. The rearrangement uses TRBV5-1 and TRBJ2-2; 13 nucleotides line up with TRBD2. The clonotype comes from a man between 45 and 60 years old with active or convalescent COVID-19. CDR3 region: CASSPTSGRTYTGELFF. CDR3 DNA: TGCGCCAGCAGCCCGACTAGCGGGAGGACGTACACCGGGGAGCTGTTTTTT.